The clone carrying this T cell receptor (beta chain) has a single count. This specimen belongs to a study of blood T cell repertoires in COVID-19. About the study: Sites in the United States, Italy and Spain provided acute and convalescent COVID-19 samples. Nucleic acid was either cDNA or gDNA, and it came from T cells, B-cell-depleted T cells, or PBMCs.

In the source study's methods: Amplification of reference gene primers was used by the study to estimate nucleated cell counts. Libraries were prepared by immunoSEQ multiplex PCR; TCRdb keeps only in-frame clonotypes and omits some of them. D and trimming were read from the DNA, whereas the V and J calls and clone size are those reported in that table. This sample carries around 190,000 clones, roughly 80% of them seen once, and the ten largest clones take 9.5% to 15%. The CDR3 has 15 residues. The germline CDR1 and CDR2 sequences are PRHDT and FYEKMQ (reference sequence). Trimming removed 5 bases from V and 4 bases from J; junction bases left unmatched: 8.

The source of this sequence is a woman aged 45-65 years with acute or convalescent COVID-19. Sequencing was carried out using peripheral blood. The chain recombines TRBV13 with TRBJ2-1, with TRBD1 identical over 7 bases. For the CDR3, the DNA is TGTGCCAGCAGCCCCCCCGGGACAGCTTACAATGAGCAGTTCTTC. This encodes CASSPPGTAYNEQFF.